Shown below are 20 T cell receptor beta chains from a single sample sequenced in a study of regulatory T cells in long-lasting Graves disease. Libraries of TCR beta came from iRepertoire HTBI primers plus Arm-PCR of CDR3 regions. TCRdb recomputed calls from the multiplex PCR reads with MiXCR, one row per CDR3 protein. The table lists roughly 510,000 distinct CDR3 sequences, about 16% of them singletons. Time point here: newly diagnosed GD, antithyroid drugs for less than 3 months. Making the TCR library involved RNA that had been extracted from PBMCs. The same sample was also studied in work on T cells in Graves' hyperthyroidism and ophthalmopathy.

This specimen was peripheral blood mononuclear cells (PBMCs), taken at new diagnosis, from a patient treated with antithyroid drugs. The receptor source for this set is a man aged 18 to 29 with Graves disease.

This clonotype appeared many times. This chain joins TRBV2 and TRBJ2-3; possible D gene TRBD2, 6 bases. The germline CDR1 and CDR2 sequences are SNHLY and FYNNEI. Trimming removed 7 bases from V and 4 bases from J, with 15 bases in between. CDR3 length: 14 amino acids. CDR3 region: CASIGGIPPDTQYF. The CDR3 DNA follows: TGTGCCAGCATTGGCGGGATACCCCCAGATACGCAGTATTTT.

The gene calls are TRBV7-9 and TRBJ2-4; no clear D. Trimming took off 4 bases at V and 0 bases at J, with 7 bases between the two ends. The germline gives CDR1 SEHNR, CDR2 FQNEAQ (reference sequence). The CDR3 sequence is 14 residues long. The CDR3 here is CASSSALAKNIQYF. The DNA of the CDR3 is TGTGCCAGCAGCTCTGCACTAGCCAAAAACATTCAGTACTTC.

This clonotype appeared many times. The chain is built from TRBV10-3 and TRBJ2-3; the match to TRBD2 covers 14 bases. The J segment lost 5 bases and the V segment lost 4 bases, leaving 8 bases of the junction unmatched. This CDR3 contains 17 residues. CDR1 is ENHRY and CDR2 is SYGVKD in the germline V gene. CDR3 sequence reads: CAISGGLAGGRGDTQYF. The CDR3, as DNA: TGTGCCATCAGTGGAGGACTAGCGGGAGGACGAGGAGATACGCAGTATTTT.

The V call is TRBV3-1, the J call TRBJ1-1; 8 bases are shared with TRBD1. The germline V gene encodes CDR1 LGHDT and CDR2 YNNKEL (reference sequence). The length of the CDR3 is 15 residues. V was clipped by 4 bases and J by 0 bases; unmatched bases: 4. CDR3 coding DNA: TGTGCCAGCAGCCTCCTACAGGGGGTGAACACTGAAGCTTTCTTT. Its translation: CASSLLQGVNTEAFF.

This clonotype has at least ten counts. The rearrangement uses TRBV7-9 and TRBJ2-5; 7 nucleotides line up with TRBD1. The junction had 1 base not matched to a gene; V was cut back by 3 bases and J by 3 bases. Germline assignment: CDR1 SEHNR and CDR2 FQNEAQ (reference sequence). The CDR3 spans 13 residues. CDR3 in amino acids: CASSFGTEETQYF. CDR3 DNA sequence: TGTGCCAGCAGCTTTGGGACAGAAGAGACCCAGTACTTC.

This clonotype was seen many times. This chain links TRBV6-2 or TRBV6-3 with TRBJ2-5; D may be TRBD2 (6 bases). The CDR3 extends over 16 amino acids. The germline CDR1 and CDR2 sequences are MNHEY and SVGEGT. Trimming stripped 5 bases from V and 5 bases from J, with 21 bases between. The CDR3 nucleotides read TGTGCCAGCAGTGAAAAGGTAGCGGAGAGGACGGAGACCCAGTACTTC. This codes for CASSEKVAERTETQYF.

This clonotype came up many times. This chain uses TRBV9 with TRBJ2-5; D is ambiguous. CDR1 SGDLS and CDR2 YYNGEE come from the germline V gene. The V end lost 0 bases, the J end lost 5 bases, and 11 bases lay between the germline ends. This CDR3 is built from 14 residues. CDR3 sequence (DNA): TGTGCCAGCAGCGTAGCTGAAGGGCTGGAGACCCAGTACTTC. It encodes CASSVAEGLETQYF.

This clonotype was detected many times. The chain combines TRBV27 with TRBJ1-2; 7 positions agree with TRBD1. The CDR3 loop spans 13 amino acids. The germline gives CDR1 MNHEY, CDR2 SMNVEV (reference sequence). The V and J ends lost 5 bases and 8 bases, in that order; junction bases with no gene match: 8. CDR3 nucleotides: TGTGCCAGCAGTCCAACAGGGGATCGGGGCTACACCTTC. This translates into CASSPTGDRGYTF.

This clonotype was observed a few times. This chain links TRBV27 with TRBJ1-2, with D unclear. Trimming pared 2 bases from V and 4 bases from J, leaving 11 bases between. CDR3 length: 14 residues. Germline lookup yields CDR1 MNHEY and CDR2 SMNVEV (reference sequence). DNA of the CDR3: TGTGCCAGCAGTTTAAATCTAGGAGTCTATGGCTACACCTTC. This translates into CASSLNLGVYGYTF.

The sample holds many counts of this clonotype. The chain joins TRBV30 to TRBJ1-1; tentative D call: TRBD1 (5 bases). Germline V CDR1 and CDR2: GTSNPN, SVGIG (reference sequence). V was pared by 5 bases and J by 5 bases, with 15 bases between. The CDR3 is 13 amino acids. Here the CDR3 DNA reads TGTGCCTGGTTGCACGAGGGGAGGACTGAAGCTTTCTTT. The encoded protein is CAWLHEGRTEAFF.

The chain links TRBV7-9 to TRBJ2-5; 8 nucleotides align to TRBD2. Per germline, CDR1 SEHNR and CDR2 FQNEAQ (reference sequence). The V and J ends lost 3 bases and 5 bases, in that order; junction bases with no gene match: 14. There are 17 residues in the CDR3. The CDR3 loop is CASSLEPRLASQETQYF. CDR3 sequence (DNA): TGTGCCAGCAGCTTGGAACCCCGACTAGCGTCCCAGGAGACCCAGTACTTC.

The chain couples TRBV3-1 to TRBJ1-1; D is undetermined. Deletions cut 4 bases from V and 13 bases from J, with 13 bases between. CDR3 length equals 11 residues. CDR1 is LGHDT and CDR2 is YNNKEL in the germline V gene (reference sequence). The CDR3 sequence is CASSLRERSFF. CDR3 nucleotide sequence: TGTGCCAGCAGCCTCCGGGAGCGGAGTTTCTTT.

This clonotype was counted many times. The CDR3 nucleotides are TGCAGTGCTAACCCGGGACAGGGGATGTCGTACGAGCAGTACTTC. It codes for CSANPGQGMSYEQYF. The chain recombines TRBV20-1 with TRBJ2-7; 10 positions match TRBD1. Trimming cost V 4 bases and J 4 bases; bases outside gene matches: 10. The CDR3 sequence is 15 residues long. The germline V gene has CDR1 DFQATT and CDR2 SNEGSKA (reference sequence).

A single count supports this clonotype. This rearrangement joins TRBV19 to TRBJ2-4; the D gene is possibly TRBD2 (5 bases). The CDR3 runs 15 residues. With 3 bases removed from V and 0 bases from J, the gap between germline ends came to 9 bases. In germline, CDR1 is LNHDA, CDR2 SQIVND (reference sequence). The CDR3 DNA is TGTGCCAGTAGTATGAGCGGACTAGCCAAAAACATTCAGTACTTC. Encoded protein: CASSMSGLAKNIQYF.

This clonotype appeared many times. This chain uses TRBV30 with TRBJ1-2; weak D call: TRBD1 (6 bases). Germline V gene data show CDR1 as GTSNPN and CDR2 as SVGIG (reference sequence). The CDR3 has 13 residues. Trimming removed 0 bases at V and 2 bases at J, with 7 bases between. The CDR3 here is CAWSVGQNYGYTF. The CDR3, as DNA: TGTGCCTGGAGTGTAGGACAGAACTATGGCTACACCTTC.

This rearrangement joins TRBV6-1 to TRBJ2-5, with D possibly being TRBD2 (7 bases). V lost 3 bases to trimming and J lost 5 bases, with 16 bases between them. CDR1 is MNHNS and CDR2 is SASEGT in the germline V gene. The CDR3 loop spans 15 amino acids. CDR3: CASSEGGGRAETQYF. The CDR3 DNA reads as TGTGCCAGCAGTGAGGGGGGGGGCAGGGCGGAGACCCAGTACTTC.

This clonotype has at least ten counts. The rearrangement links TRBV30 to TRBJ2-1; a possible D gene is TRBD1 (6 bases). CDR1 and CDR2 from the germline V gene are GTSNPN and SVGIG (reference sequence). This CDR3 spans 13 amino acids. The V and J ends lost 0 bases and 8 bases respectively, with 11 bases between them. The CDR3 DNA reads TGTGCCTGGAGTGTATACAGGGCCGATGAGCAGTTCTTC. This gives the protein CAWSVYRADEQFF.

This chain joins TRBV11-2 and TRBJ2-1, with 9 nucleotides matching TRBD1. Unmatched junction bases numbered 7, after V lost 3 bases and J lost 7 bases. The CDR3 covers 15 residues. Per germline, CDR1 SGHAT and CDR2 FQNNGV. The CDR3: CASSLGQGRENEQFF. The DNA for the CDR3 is TGTGCCAGCAGCTTGGGACAGGGCCGAGAGAATGAGCAGTTCTTC.

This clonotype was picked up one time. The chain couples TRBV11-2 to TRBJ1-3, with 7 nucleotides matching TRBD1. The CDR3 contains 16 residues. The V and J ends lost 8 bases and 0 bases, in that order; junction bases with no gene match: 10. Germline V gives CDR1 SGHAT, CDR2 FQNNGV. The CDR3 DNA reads TGTGCCAGCCGGCTCAGGGGGGTAGGCTCTGGAAACACCATATATTTT. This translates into CASRLRGVGSGNTIYF.

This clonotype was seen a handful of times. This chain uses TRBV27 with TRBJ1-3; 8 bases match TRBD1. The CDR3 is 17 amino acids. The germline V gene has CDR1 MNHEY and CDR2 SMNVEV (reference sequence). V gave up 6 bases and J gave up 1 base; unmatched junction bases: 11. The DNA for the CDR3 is TGTGCCAGCAGCTACCGTGGGACAGGCGTATCTGGAAACACCATATATTTT. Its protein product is CASSYRGTGVSGNTIYF.